These 9 T cell receptor beta chains were sequenced from one sample in a study of CD8+ T cells in alopecia areata. Reverse transcription of extracted RNA yielded cDNA, which provided the sequencing template. The method was immunoSEQ multiplex PCR; TCRdb's version includes in-frame clones alone and lacks a portion of them. The table shows some 180,000 clones, with roughly 60% occurring only once. This specimen consisted of CD4+ T cells sorted from blood, obtained at week 0. These receptors were collected from a human donor with alopecia areata.

The chain carries TRBV25-1 and TRBJ1-4; 7 bases are shared with TRBD1. The V gene's germline CDR1 is MGHDK and CDR2 SYGVNS. This CDR3 has 16 amino acids. V trimming: 5 bases; J trimming: 0 bases; junction bases outside the gene matches: 6. This chain's CDR3 is CASSLARGATNEKLFF. The DNA of the CDR3 is TGTGCCAGCAGTCTAGCCAGGGGGGCAACTAATGAAAAACTGTTTTTT.

The gene calls are TRBV29-1 and TRBJ1-2, with D unclear. The germline gives CDR1 SQVTM, CDR2 ANQGSEA. The CDR3 is made up of 13 amino acids. With 6 bases removed from V and 7 bases from J, the gap between germline ends came to 18 bases. CDR3 in DNA: TGCAGCGTCGATATAGGGAGGTCGGGTGGCTACACCTTC. Translated: CSVDIGRSGGYTF. Full variable domain (missing parts from reference TRBV29-1 and TRBJ1-2): SAVISQKPSRDICQRGTSLTIQCQVDSQVTMMFWYRQQPGQSLTLIATANQGSEATYESGFVIDKFPISRPNLTFSTLTVSNMSPEDSSIYLCSVDIGRSGGYTFGSGTRLTVV.

The genes are TRBV6-6 and TRBJ2-7; no firm D call. The germline V gene encodes CDR1 MNHNY and CDR2 SVGAGI (reference sequence). The CDR3 runs 13 residues. Deletions cut 1 base from V and 3 bases from J, with 7 bases between. The CDR3 is CASSYLSGYEQYF. The CDR3 coding sequence is TGTGCCAGCAGTTACTTGTCGGGCTACGAGCAGTACTTC.

The CDR3 DNA is TGTGCCAGCAGCCACAGATCCGGACAGCCTAAAGCTTTCTTT. It encodes CASSHRSGQPKAFF. The rearrangement joins TRBV14 to TRBJ1-1; a possible D gene is TRBD1 (6 bases). Germline V gene data show CDR1 as SGHDN and CDR2 as FVKESK. The CDR3 consists of 14 residues. Trimming took 3 bases from V and 9 from J, leaving 17 bases between them. The entire variable domain, with the rest obtained from reference TRBV14 and TRBJ1-1, is as follows: EAGVTQFPSHSVIEKGQTVTLRCDPISGHDNLYWYRRVMGKEIKFLLHFVKESKQDESGMPNNRFLAERTGGTYSTLKVQPAELEDSGVYFCASSHRSGQPKAFFGQGTRLTVV.

This clone was seen only a few times. The gene calls are TRBV7-2 and TRBJ2-7, with D perhaps being TRBD1 or TRBD2 (5 bases each). The CDR3 length is 15 residues. Trimming cost V 1 base and J 3 bases, with 13 bases left between them. CDR1 is SGHTA, CDR2 FQGNSA, per germline. CDR3 in DNA: TGTGCCAGCAGCTTAGTCGGGGCGATGGGCTACGAGCAGTACTTC. This codes for CASSLVGAMGYEQYF.

This chain uses TRBV7-2 with TRBJ2-2; tentative D call: TRBD1 (6 bases). V lost 5 bases, J lost 1 base, and 11 bases lay in between. The CDR3 has 15 residues. Germline V gives CDR1 SGHTA, CDR2 FQGNSA. CDR3 nucleotides: TGTGCCAGCAGCCAGGGGACACTGAACACCGGGGAGCTGTTTTTT. As protein: CASSQGTLNTGELFF. Full variable domain (missing parts from reference TRBV7-2 and TRBJ2-2): GAGVSQSPSNKVTEKGKDVELRCDPISGHTALYWYRQSLGQGLEFLIYFQGNSAPDKSGLPSDRFSAERTGGSVSTLTIQRTQQEDSAVYLCASSQGTLNTGELFFGEGSRLTVL.

This chain joins TRBV9 and TRBJ2-5; 7 nucleotides line up with TRBD1. The CDR3 has 14 amino acids. From germline, CDR1 is SGDLS and CDR2 YYNGEE. V was pared by 4 bases and J by 6 bases, with 9 bases of the junction left unmatched. The CDR3 is CASSPGQNGQTQYF. The CDR3 bases are TGTGCCAGCAGCCCGGGACAGAACGGGCAGACCCAGTACTTC.

The chain is built from TRBV20-1 and TRBJ2-7; D may be TRBD2 (6 bases). V was trimmed by 5 bases and J by 7 bases, leaving 9 bases between them. This CDR3 is 10 amino acids long. Germline CDR1 reads DFQATT; CDR2 reads SNEGSKA (reference sequence). CDR3: CSARGREQYF. The CDR3 DNA reads as TGCAGTGCTCGGGGGAGGGAGCAGTACTTC.

The genes are TRBV7-6 and TRBJ2-2; D remains ambiguous. Germline loops: CDR1 SGHVS, CDR2 FNYEAQ. CDR3 length: 13 residues. The ends were cut back, 1 base at V and 5 bases at J, with 5 bases in the middle. The CDR3 nucleotides read TGTGCCAGCAGCTTAGTGAGAACCGGGGAGCTGTTTTTT. Translated, it gives CASSLVRTGELFF.